The following is a T cell receptor (beta chain) sequence with its context. cDNA synthesis used the whole RNA isolate, giving expressed TCRB sequences. Clones were read by immunoSEQ multiplex PCR, and TCRdb kept only the in-frame ones, dropping some. The sample lists hundreds of thousands of clones; roughly 11% were seen once. This entry belongs to a study of beta chain features in type 1 diabetes. Germline values: CDR1 KGHSH, CDR2 LQKENI. The CDR3 runs to 15 residues. Trimming removed 3 bases from V and 2 bases from J, with 14 bases in between. Sequenced: naive CD4+ T cells from blood. The gene calls are TRBV18 and TRBJ2-7; possibly TRBD1 for D (7 bases). The TCR originated in a woman under 40 in good health. The CDR3 region has the DNA TGTGCCAGCTCACCTCGACAGGGAGGAACCTACGAGCAGTACTTC. It yields the protein CASSPRQGGTYEQYF.